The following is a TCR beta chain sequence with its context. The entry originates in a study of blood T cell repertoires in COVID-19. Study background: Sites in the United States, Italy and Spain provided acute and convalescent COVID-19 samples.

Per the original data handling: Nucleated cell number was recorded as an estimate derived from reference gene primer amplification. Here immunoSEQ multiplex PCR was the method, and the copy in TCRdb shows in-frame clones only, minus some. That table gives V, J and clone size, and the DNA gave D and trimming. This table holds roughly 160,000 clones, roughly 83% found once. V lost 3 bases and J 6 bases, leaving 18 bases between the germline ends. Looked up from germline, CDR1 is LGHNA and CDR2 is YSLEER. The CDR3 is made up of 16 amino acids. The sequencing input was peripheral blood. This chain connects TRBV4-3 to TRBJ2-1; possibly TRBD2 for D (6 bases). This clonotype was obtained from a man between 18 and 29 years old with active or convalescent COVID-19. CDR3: CASSHSSRSGVNEQFF. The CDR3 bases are TGCGCCAGCAGCCATTCTAGCCGTAGCGGAGTCAATGAGCAGTTCTTC.